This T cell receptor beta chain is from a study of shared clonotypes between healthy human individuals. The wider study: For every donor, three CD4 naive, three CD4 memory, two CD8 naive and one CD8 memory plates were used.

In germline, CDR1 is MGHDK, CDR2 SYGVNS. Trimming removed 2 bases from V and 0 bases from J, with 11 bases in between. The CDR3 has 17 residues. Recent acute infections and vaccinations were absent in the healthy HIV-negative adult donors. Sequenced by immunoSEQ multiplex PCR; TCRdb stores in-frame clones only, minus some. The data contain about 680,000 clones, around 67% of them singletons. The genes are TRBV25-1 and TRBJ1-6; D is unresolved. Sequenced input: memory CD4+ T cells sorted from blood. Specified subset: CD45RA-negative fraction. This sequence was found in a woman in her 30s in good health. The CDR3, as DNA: TGTGCCAGCAGTGAACGGACGTCGAGCTCCTATAATTCACCCCTCCACTTT. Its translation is CASSERTSSSYNSPLHF. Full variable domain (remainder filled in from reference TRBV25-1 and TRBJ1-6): EADIYQTPRYLVIGTGKKITLECSQTMGHDKMYWYQQDPGMELHLIHYSYGVNSTEKGDLSSESTVSRIRTEHFPLTLESARPSHTSQYLCASSERTSSSYNSPLHFGNGTRLTVT.